This record covers a single T cell receptor beta chain. What it binds is unknown. Vbeta (60) and Jbeta (13) primers were used in the PCR. This table comes from immunoSEQ multiplex PCR, and its TCRdb copy is limited to in-frame clones, with some not included. The repertoire holds some 120,000 clones, with about 81% as singletons. The data are from a study of cytomegalovirus exposure and HLA in healthy donors. Points from the study as a whole: In a later analysis, TCR beta V- and J-gene trimming was associated with a missense DCLRE1C variant. What TCR beta sequences reportedly achieved was accurate prediction of HLA-A and HLA-B alleles in most subjects.

CDR1 and CDR2 (germline): LNHDA, SQIVND (reference sequence). The CDR3 is 15 amino acids. J lost 3 bases, V lost 5 bases, and 6 bases had no gene match. The sequencing sample was made of PBMCs. The TCR sequence derives from a woman in her twenties or thirties in good health and CMV-seronegative. V gene TRBV19 combines with J gene TRBJ1-5; TRBD1 matches at 8 bases. This CDR3 is CASSGGQDPNQPQHF. The CDR3 region has the DNA TGTGCCAGTAGTGGGGGACAGGACCCCAATCAGCCCCAGCATTTT.